This paragraph covers one TCR beta chain sequence. Its antigen remains unknown. This record comes from a study of T cells in Graves' hyperthyroidism and ophthalmopathy. Study overall: Peripheral blood was taken when the disease was first diagnosed, before any treatment began.

The investigators amplified TCR beta CDR3 regions from RNA transcripts. TCR CDR3 underwent first-round RT-PCR with the HTBI primer set. TCRdb fed the multiplex PCR reads into MiXCR, producing one record per CDR3 protein. The sample has 360,000 or so distinct CDR3 sequences, 15% to 20% seen once. Whole-study results and caveats: Separating ophthalmopathy from stable hyperthyroidism was achieved by a 13 V-J model.

This CDR3 contains 14 residues. Germline assignment: CDR1 SNHLY and CDR2 FYNNEI. V was pared by 5 bases and J by 5 bases, with 15 bases between. This chain links TRBV2 with TRBJ2-5; a weak D match, TRBD2 (5 bases). The TCR comes from a woman younger than 30 with Graves' hyperthyroidism. The sample was blood. Written as DNA, the CDR3 is TGTGCCAGCAGTCCGGGGTCGCTGGGGGAGACCCAGTACTTC. This encodes CASSPGSLGETQYF. Full variable domain (outside the CDR3, taken from reference TRBV2 and TRBJ2-5): EPEVTQTPSHQVTQMGQEVILRCVPISNHLYFYWYRQILGQKVEFLVSFYNNEISEKSEIFDDQFSVERPDGSNFTLKIRSTKLEDSAMYFCASSPGSLGETQYFGPGTRLLVL.